This T cell receptor beta chain was retrieved from a study of molecular identifiers for immune sequencing clone quantification. For the study at large: In replicates, the authors split RNA from around 20,000 or 100,000 naive CD8 cells five ways and sequenced four. The study, taken as a whole, reports: Detecting spiked Jurkat TCR RNA from one cell among more than 750,000 naive cells was reportedly possible. Over 99% of CMV-specific effector molecules, but under 1% of naive ones, were in clones above 20 copies.

V lost 6 bases to trimming and J lost 9 bases, with 12 bases between them. This CDR3 is built from 12 residues. Per the germline V gene, CDR1 is PRHDT and CDR2 is FYEKMQ (reference sequence). Previously reported methods and listed TCR primers produced the bulk TCR libraries. TCRdb analysed the PCR reads with MiXCR anew, one entry per CDR3 protein. The sample lists some 320,000 distinct CDR3 sequences, 20% to 25% occurring once. A word on this clonotype: The antigen is not known. Given the absence of the conserved phenylalanine or tryptophan at the CDR3 end, a read error is likely.

The sequence was obtained from a human donor in good health. Some libraries in this study had Jurkat cell RNA spiked in. The specimen was naive CD8+ T cells from blood, with Jurkat cell RNA spiked in. Regarding subset: FACS-sorted CD8+CD4-CCR7+CD45RA+ naive T cells. This chain joins TRBV13 and TRBJ1-5; tentatively, D is TRBD1 (5 bases). The CDR3 nucleotides are TGTGCCAGCAGTTTCCTCCAGGGGCCCCAGCATCTT. This encodes CASSFLQGPQHL.